This paragraph covers one T cell receptor (beta chain) sequence. This sample was taken from a study of T cell responses to AZD1222 COVID-19 vaccine. V shed 7 bases and J 5 bases; nucleotides not matched to a gene: 12. This CDR3 has 15 amino acids. Per the germline V gene, CDR1 is SNHLY and CDR2 is FYNNEI. Generated by immunoSEQ multiplex PCR, the TCRdb table keeps only in-frame clones and is missing some. The sample contains some 130,000 clones, about 89% of which appear only once. The chain couples TRBV2 to TRBJ2-3; 7 positions agree with TRBD2. This clonotype was obtained from an adult who received the AZD1222 COVID-19 vaccine. The sample was peripheral blood, taken 28 days after the second AZD1222 dose. In DNA, the CDR3 is TGTGCCAGCAACCGCGGGGGTAGCGTTGGAGATACGCAGTATTTT. Its protein is CASNRGGSVGDTQYF.